This T cell receptor (beta chain) was retrieved from a study of blood T cell repertoires in COVID-19. Sequenced by immunoSEQ multiplex PCR; TCRdb stores in-frame clones only, minus some. The sample has hundreds of thousands of clones, 75% to 90% seen once. J was trimmed by 5 bases and V by 3 bases; bases with no gene match: 8. The germline V gene has CDR1 WNHNN and CDR2 SYGVQD (reference sequence). The CDR3 extends over 15 amino acids. Ages ranged from about 18 to 89 years, with residence in fewer than 25 US areas. The sequence was obtained from a woman between 18 and 29 years old who had recovered from COVID-19. V usage is TRBV10-1 and J usage is TRBJ2-3, with 7 bases fitting TRBD1. The sequencing sample was made of PBMCs or T cells enriched from blood (not recorded which). In DNA form, the CDR3 reads TGCGCCAGCAGTGAAGCTTTGGGACAGTTAGATACGCAGTATTTT. Residues: CASSEALGQLDTQYF.